These 6 T cell receptor beta chains originate from one sample sequenced in a study of cytomegalovirus exposure and HLA in healthy donors. The PCR was carried out with 60 Vbeta primers and 13 Jbeta primers. Sequencing was performed with immunoSEQ multiplex PCR; in TCRdb, only in-frame clones are kept and a portion is missing. The sample lists 120,000 or so clones; roughly 80% were seen once. Material: PBMCs. Receptors originate from a man aged 40-49 years in good health and CMV-seronegative.

V usage is TRBV30 and J usage is TRBJ1-5; the D is unclear. V dropped 2 bases and J dropped 6 bases, with 14 bases sitting between them. CDR3 length equals 14 residues. In germline, CDR1 is GTSNPN, CDR2 SVGIG (reference sequence). The CDR3 bases are TGTGCCTGGAGTTTGGGTCTAGCGGGTCAGCCCCAGCATTTT. It encodes CAWSLGLAGQPQHF.

This clone was recorded only once. The chain couples TRBV2 to TRBJ2-5, with D tentatively TRBD2 (7 bases). V dropped 5 bases and J dropped 5 bases, with 15 bases sitting between them. Germline CDR1 SNHLY, CDR2 FYNNEI. This CDR3 is 14 amino acids long. The CDR3 spells CASSSFRGGETQYF. The CDR3 nucleotides are TGTGCCAGCAGTAGTTTTAGGGGGGGGGAGACCCAGTACTTC.

This clone was counted once. The J gene is TRBJ2-3, the V gene TRBV30; D not resolved. Germline V lookup: CDR1 GTSNPN, CDR2 SVGIG (reference sequence). There are 14 residues in the CDR3. V was clipped by 5 bases and J by 3 bases, with 15 bases between them. The CDR3 protein is CAWDLSDLTDTQYF. In DNA form, the CDR3 reads TGTGCCTGGGACCTCAGCGACCTGACAGATACGCAGTATTTT.

This chain joins TRBV18 and TRBJ2-2, with TRBD1 matching over 11 bases. Germline assignment: CDR1 KGHSH and CDR2 LQKENI. This CDR3 is built from 16 residues. Trimming cost V 2 bases and J 4 bases; bases outside gene matches: 3. The CDR3 protein is CASSPGQGAGTGELFF. The CDR3 coding sequence is TGTGCCAGCTCACCAGGACAGGGGGCAGGCACCGGGGAGCTGTTTTTT.

The chain joins TRBV7-6 to TRBJ2-5; the match to TRBD1 covers 8 bases. The CDR3 has 15 residues. Germline V gives CDR1 SGHVS, CDR2 FNYEAQ. J lost 5 bases, V lost 0 bases, and 5 bases had no gene match. CDR3 sequence (DNA): TGTGCCAGCAGCTTAGCTCTGACAGGGGATGAGACCCAGTACTTC. Protein sequence: CASSLALTGDETQYF.

This clone was detected only a few times. The V and J genes are TRBV7-6 and TRBJ2-6, with unresolved D. Deletions cut 1 base from V and 0 bases from J, with 10 bases between. Germline V gene lookup returns CDR1 SGHVS and CDR2 FNYEAQ. The CDR3 length is 17 residues. In nucleotides, the CDR3 is TGTGCCAGCAGCTTAGAACCCAGTACCTCTGGGGCCAACGTCCTGACTTTC. Translated, it gives CASSLEPSTSGANVLTF.